This T cell receptor beta chain was captured in a study of OX40 agonist ivuxolimab in advanced cancers. The V end lost 9 bases, the J end lost 10 bases, and 20 bases lay between the germline ends. From germline, CDR1 is KGHSH and CDR2 LQKENI. The CDR3 has 13 residues. This clone was counted a single time. Data came from immunoSEQ multiplex PCR; TCRdb stores just in-frame clones and leaves some out. The repertoire consists of nearly 80,000 clones, with approximately 85% occurring once and the leading ten covering 3% to 4.5%. The origin of this receptor is an adult with an advanced solid tumor such as melanoma, head and neck, liver or kidney cancer. The rearrangement uses TRBV18 and TRBJ2-3; either TRBD1 or TRBD2 may supply D (5 bases each). Sequenced material: CD4+ or CD8+ T cells sorted from blood, taken in a trial of the OX40 agonist ivuxolimab. The DNA for the CDR3 is TGTGCCAGAAGGGACCGAGGAACGGCGGCGCAGTATTTT. It codes for CARRDRGTAAQYF.